The 18 T cell receptor beta chains below were found in one sample sequenced in a study of human T cells and chemical hapten exposure. MiXCR, run by TCRdb on the 5' RACE reads, gives a single entry per CDR3 protein. The table records 110,000 or so distinct CDR3 sequences, approximately 20% of them present only once. Whole blood that had not been fractionated was the source of extracted total RNA. These receptors were obtained from a human donor in good health.

This clonotype has only one observation. The rearrangement links TRBV9 to TRBJ2-3; a weak D match, TRBD2 (7 bases). V was shortened by 4 bases and J by 2 bases, with 17 bases between the two germline ends. Germline V gives CDR1 SGDLS, CDR2 YYNGEE. The CDR3 contains 16 residues. CDR3 coding DNA: TGTGCCAGCAGCCCTGGACTAGGGGGGCACACAGATACGCAGTATTTT. This encodes CASSPGLGGHTDTQYF. Supplemented by reference TRBV9 and TRBJ2-3, the full variable domain reads DSGVTQTPKHLITATGQRVTLRCSPRSGDLSVYWYQQSLDQGLQFLIQYYNGEERAKGNILERFSAQQFPDLHSELNLSSLELGDSALYFCASSPGLGGHTDTQYFGPGTRLTVL.

This clonotype was seen at least ten times. The junction departs from the called germline gene at one end, perhaps through a read error. The chain uses TRBV20-1 and TRBJ1-4; possible D gene TRBD1, 5 bases. Per the germline V gene, CDR1 is DFQATT and CDR2 is SNEGSKA (reference sequence). CDR3 length: 13 amino acids. The CDR3 protein is CSARDGLARDGAF. CDR3 nucleotide sequence: TGCAGTGCTAGAGATGGCCTTGCCCGGGACGGGGCCTTT.

This chain connects TRBV4-1 to TRBJ2-2; D might be TRBD1 or TRBD2, each matching 5 bases. Germline loops: CDR1 MGHRA, CDR2 YSYEKL. Trimming pared 0 bases from V and 4 bases from J, leaving 9 bases between. This CDR3 spans 15 amino acids. CDR3 DNA: TGCGCCAGCAGCCAAGACGGGGCGATCACCGGGGAGCTGTTTTTT. As protein: CASSQDGAITGELFF.

Written as DNA, the CDR3 is TGCGCCAGCAGTCAGGGCCCAGGGGGAGTCAATCAGCCCCAGCATTTT. It encodes CASSQGPGGVNQPQHF. The chain combines TRBV4-1 with TRBJ1-5; 7 bases line up with TRBD1. J was trimmed by 3 bases and V by 6 bases; bases with no gene match: 11. CDR1 MGHRA and CDR2 YSYEKL come from the germline V gene. The CDR3 spans 16 residues.

The chain combines TRBV16 with TRBJ1-4; TRBD1 agrees at 10 bases. V was pared by 2 bases and J by 7 bases, with 10 bases of the junction left unmatched. The CDR3 consists of 17 residues. Germline V gives CDR1 KGHSY, CDR2 FQNENV. This CDR3 reads CASSQMRPDRGGEKLFF. The CDR3 coding sequence is TGTGCCAGCAGCCAAATGAGGCCGGACAGGGGGGGTGAAAAACTGTTTTTT.

This clonotype has a count of ten or more. The rearrangement uses TRBV29-1 and TRBJ1-4; D unclear. The CDR3 runs 15 residues. Germline loops: CDR1 SQVTM, CDR2 ANQGSEA. V lost 2 bases and J lost 7, with 17 bases in between. The CDR3 bases are TGCAGCGTTGAAAGCCCCGAGGGAGGTGGTGAAAAACTGTTTTTT. It codes for CSVESPEGGGEKLFF.

The rearrangement uses TRBV21-1 and TRBJ1-2. TRBV21-1 is a recognized pseudogene. The length of the CDR3 is 16 residues. The CDR3 DNA reads as TGTGCCAGCATCACACCTGAAACAACAGATTTCTATGGCTACACCTTC. Translation gives CASITPETTDFYGYTF.

J is TRBJ2-4 and V is TRBV20-1; no definite D call. Germline assignment: CDR1 DFQATT and CDR2 SNEGSKA (reference sequence). Trimming stripped 0 bases from V and 2 bases from J, with 11 bases between. The CDR3 has 15 amino acids. The CDR3 region is CSARDGLESKNIQYF. CDR3 bases: TGCAGTGCTAGAGATGGATTAGAGTCCAAAAACATTCAGTACTTC.

This clonotype was found a few times. The chain couples TRBV25-1 to TRBJ2-3, with TRBD1 matching 8 bases. The germline V gene encodes CDR1 MGHDK and CDR2 SYGVNS. The CDR3 runs to 19 residues. V gave up 2 bases and J gave up 4 bases; unmatched junction bases: 17. The CDR3 bases are TGTGCCAGCAGTGAAACTTGGACAGGGCAGACCCTAGGGCCAGATACGCAGTATTTT. This encodes CASSETWTGQTLGPDTQYF.

J is TRBJ1-3 and V is TRBV30; D is perhaps TRBD1 (5 bases). Deletions cut 0 bases from V and 9 bases from J, with 18 bases between. The germline V gene has CDR1 GTSNPN and CDR2 SVGIG (reference sequence). The CDR3 extends over 15 amino acids. The CDR3 bases are TGTGCCTGGAGTGTGCTGTCCCGGGACTCTAGCACCATATATTTT. Translation gives CAWSVLSRDSSTIYF. The entire variable domain, with the rest obtained from reference TRBV30 and TRBJ1-3, is as follows: SQTIHQWPATLVQPVGSPLSLECTVEGTSNPNLYWYRQAAGRGLQLLFYSVGIGQISSEVPQNLSASRPQDRQFILSSKKLLLSDSGFYLCAWSVLSRDSSTIYFGEGSWLTVV.

This clonotype came up once. This may come from a read error, since a much larger clone is one base off. This chain uses TRBV12-3 or TRBV12-4 with TRBJ2-7, with 8 bases fitting TRBD1. The CDR3 is 14 residues long. CDR3 sequence (DNA): TGTGCCAGCAGCCCCCGACAGGGGATCTACGAGAAGTACTTC. Its translation is CASSPRQGIYEKYF.

This chain links TRBV5-1 with TRBJ2-4, with TRBD2 matching 7 bases. The CDR3 extends over 15 amino acids. Trimming removed 3 bases from V and 1 base from J; junction bases left unmatched: 4. Per the germline V gene, CDR1 is SGHRS and CDR2 is YFSETQ. The CDR3 sequence: CASSSLAEAKNIQYF. CDR3 in DNA: TGCGCCAGCAGCTCCCTAGCGGAGGCCAAAAACATTCAGTACTTC.

The table lists this clonotype with a few counts. The rearrangement links TRBV29-1 to TRBJ2-5; D unclear. Germline assignment: CDR1 SQVTM and CDR2 ANQGSEA. This CDR3 spans 14 amino acids. Trimming pared 2 bases from V and 7 bases from J, leaving 17 bases between. CDR3 loop: CSVELQSTPRTQYF. The CDR3 DNA reads TGCAGCGTTGAATTACAGTCTACTCCCAGGACCCAGTACTTC.

There are a few counts of this clonotype. The CDR3 spells CSVGQGPREQYF. CDR3 DNA sequence: TGCAGCGTTGGACAGGGGCCTAGGGAGCAGTACTTC. The chain carries TRBV29-1 and TRBJ2-7; TRBD1 aligns across 8 bases. This CDR3 has 12 amino acids. V shed 4 bases, J shed 7 bases, and the junction held 6 bases outside the gene matches. Germline-derived CDR1 and CDR2 are SQVTM and ANQGSEA.

The V and J genes are TRBV12-3 or TRBV12-4 and TRBJ2-7; D is perhaps TRBD1 (8 bases). This CDR3 region has 15 residues. With 7 bases removed from V and 0 bases from J, the gap between germline ends came to 16 bases. The DNA for the CDR3 is TGTGCCAGCACCCGACAGGGGAGGGTCTCCTACGAGCAGTACTTC. Its translation is CASTRQGRVSYEQYF.

The rearrangement uses TRBV6-6 and TRBJ1-5; D call uncertain. The ends were cut back, 2 bases at V and 3 bases at J, with 8 bases in the middle. Germline V gene lookup returns CDR1 MNHNY and CDR2 SVGAGI (reference sequence). The CDR3 is made up of 14 amino acids. CDR3 DNA sequence: TGTGCCAGCAGTTACGGGCGGCTCAATCAGCCCCAGCATTTT. Translation: CASSYGRLNQPQHF.

This chain joins TRBV12-3 or TRBV12-4 and TRBJ2-1; 13 nucleotides match TRBD2. The trim removed 5 bases at V and 4 bases at J, leaving 5 bases unmatched. The CDR3 covers 16 residues. The CDR3 DNA is TGTGCCAGCAGTCAGACTAGCGGGAGGCCTTACAATGAGCAGTTCTTC. The encoded protein is CASSQTSGRPYNEQFF.

The DNA of the CDR3 is TGTGCCAGCAGTGGGAGCCGGGACAGGGAGGATGGCTACACCTTC. Protein: CASSGSRDREDGYTF. This chain links TRBV28 with TRBJ1-2; 9 positions match TRBD1. The CDR3 runs to 15 residues. CDR1 and CDR2 (germline): MDHEN, SYDVKM. Unmatched junction bases numbered 10, after V lost 5 bases and J lost 6 bases.